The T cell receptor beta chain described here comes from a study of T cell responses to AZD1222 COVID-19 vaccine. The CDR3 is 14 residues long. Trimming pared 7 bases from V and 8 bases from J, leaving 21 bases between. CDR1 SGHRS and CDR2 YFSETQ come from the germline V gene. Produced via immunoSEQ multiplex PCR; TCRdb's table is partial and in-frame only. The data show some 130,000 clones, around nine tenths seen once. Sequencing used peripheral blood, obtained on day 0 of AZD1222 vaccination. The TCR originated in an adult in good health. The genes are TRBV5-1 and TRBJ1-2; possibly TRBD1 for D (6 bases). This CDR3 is CASRYRDVFDGYTF. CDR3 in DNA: TGCGCCAGCCGGTACAGGGACGTTTTTGACGGCTACACCTTC. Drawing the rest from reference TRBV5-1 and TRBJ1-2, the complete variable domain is KAGVTQTPRYLIKTRGQQVTLSCSPISGHRSVSWYQQTPGQGLQFLFEYFSETQRNKGNFPGRFSGRQFSNSRSEMNVSTLELGDSALYLCASRYRDVFDGYTFGSGTRLTVV.